This TCR beta chain was profiled in a study of T cell repertoires in cytomegalovirus infection. Study background: Both recently identified HLA-C-restricted and well-studied HLA-B-restricted CMV epitopes were used in the study. Study-level points and caveats: Using cumulative public TCR beta family frequency, the authors identified those who carried CMV together with the relevant HLA.

A few counts support this clonotype. Its antigen is not identified. MiXCR, applied by TCRdb to the reads, yields one record per CDR3 protein. The sample has about 920,000 distinct CDR3 sequences; 30% to 40% are singletons. The germline V and J ends were trimmed by 7 bases and 6 bases, with 21 bases remaining between them. The CDR3 runs to 15 residues. Germline V lookup: CDR1 MDHEN, CDR2 SYDVKM. J is TRBJ1-1 and V is TRBV28; possible D gene TRBD1, 5 bases. The sequence came from a human donor in good health (CMV status not recorded). Some clones in this sample may be carry-over from other donors' samples. The input for sequencing was cultured CD8+ T cells from PBMCs, taken from culture after CMV antigen stimulation. CDR3 residues: CASIPVAGKKAEAFF. CDR3 DNA: TGTGCCAGCATCCCCGTCGCAGGGAAGAAGGCTGAAGCTTTCTTT.